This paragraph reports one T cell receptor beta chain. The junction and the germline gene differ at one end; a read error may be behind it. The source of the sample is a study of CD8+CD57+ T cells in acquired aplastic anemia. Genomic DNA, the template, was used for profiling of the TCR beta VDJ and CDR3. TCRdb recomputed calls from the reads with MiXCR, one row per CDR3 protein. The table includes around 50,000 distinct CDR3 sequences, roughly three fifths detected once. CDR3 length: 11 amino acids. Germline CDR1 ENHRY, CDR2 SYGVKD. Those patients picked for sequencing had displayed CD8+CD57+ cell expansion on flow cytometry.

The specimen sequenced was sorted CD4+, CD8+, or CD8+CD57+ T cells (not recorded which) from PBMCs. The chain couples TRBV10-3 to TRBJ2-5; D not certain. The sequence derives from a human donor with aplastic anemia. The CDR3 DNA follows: TGTGCCATCAGTGACGGAGTGCGCCGGTTCTTC. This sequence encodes CAISDGVRRFF.